Listed here is a single T cell receptor (beta chain). Its antigen is not identified. With the ViraFEST assay, the study expanded antigen-specific CD4+ T cells using viral peptide pools, then sequenced them. Having been cultured for roughly 9 days, the cells underwent CD4+ T cell isolation. Recipients of the vaccine had no prior SARS-CoV-2 infection and negative nucleocapsid antibodies. Each culture well received roughly 1.9 million PBMC. These cells were then cultured in IMDM with about 10 IU/ml IL-2 and 10 ug/ml peptides. On both days 3 and 7, half of the culture medium was replaced with IL-2 medium. The sample belongs to a study of vaccination effects on CD4 cells after COVID-19. Study outcomes and limitations: Few convalescent patients and no early post-infection timepoints were included in the study.

Germline lookup yields CDR1 SQVTM and CDR2 ANQGSEA. With 7 bases removed from V and 5 bases from J, the gap between germline ends came to 11 bases. This CDR3 has 11 residues. Profiling relied on immunoSEQ multiplex PCR, and the TCRdb table lists in-frame clones only, not all of them. The data show 50,000 to 60,000 clones, more than 60% seen once. This chain connects TRBV29-1 to TRBJ2-5; a possible D gene is TRBD2 (5 bases). The TCR originated in a human donor who received a COVID-19 vaccine. The sequencing used CD4+ T cells from PBMCs cultured with SARS-CoV-2 spike peptides, collected before COVID-19 vaccination. CDR3 loop: CSAQRGETQYF. The CDR3 DNA follows: TGCAGCGCCCAGAGAGGGGAGACCCAGTACTTC.